The 19 T cell receptor beta chains in this list originate from one sample, sequenced in a study of metastatic and nonmetastatic thyroid tumors. TCRdb re-called clones via MiXCR from the PCR reads. The sample consists of around 17,000 clones, 25% to 30% of them appearing once. Every patient was untreated before thyroid surgery. What was sequenced was tumor tissue. The receptors come from a female donor with papillary thyroid cancer or a benign thyroid nodule (not recorded which). Some clones in this sample may be carry-over from other donors' samples.

This clone was picked up a small number of times. The chain joins TRBV25-1 to TRBJ2-1; maybe TRBD2 (6 bases). The CDR3 is 16 residues long. Looked up from germline, CDR1 is MGHDK and CDR2 is SYGVNS. Trimming took off 3 bases at V and 4 bases at J, with 16 bases between the two ends. The CDR3 DNA reads as TGTGCCAGCAGTGATCGCGGGGAACGACTATACAATGAGCAGTTCTTC. It codes for CASSDRGERLYNEQFF.

This clone showed up many times. A much larger clonotype is one base distant, so this may be a read error. The genes are TRBV6-2 or TRBV6-3 and TRBJ2-7; TRBD2 is a possible D gene (5 bases). The germline V gene has CDR1 MNHEY and CDR2 SVGEGT. The CDR3 spans 13 residues. The CDR3: CASSYGSTGSRDF. DNA for the CDR3: TGTGCCAGCAGTTACGGGAGCACGGGAAGTCGGGACTTC.

The chain couples TRBV14 to TRBJ1-6, with 7 positions matching TRBD1. The CDR3 is made up of 16 amino acids. After removal of 1 base from V and 7 bases from J, the junction contained 7 bases not matched to a gene. CDR1 and CDR2 from the germline V gene are SGHDN and FVKESK. In DNA form, the CDR3 reads TGTGCCAGCAGCCAAGTTGGGGGACAGCCGAATTCACCCCTCCACTTT. This encodes CASSQVGGQPNSPLHF.

In its sample, this clone was seen many times. Other DNA sequences from this sample encode an identical CDR3 as well. The J gene is TRBJ1-2, the V gene TRBV7-2; D gene ambiguous. Trimming took 1 base from V and 7 from J, leaving 10 bases between them. Germline CDR1 SGHTA, CDR2 FQGNSA. The CDR3 has 13 amino acids. The CDR3 region is CASSLDLGPGYTF. CDR3 DNA: TGTGCCAGCAGCTTAGATCTCGGGCCTGGCTACACCTTC. The full variable domain, rest sourced from reference TRBV7-2 and TRBJ1-2, is GAGVSQSPSNKVTEKGKDVELRCDPISGHTALYWYRQSLGQGLEFLIYFQGNSAPDKSGLPSDRFSAERTGGSVSTLTIQRTQQEDSAVYLCASSLDLGPGYTFGSGTRLTVV.

This clone was counted a few times. The junction shows a germline mismatch at one end, possibly a read error. This chain uses TRBV6-2 or TRBV6-3 with TRBJ1-1; 7 bases are a match to TRBD1. Germline lookup yields CDR1 MNHEY and CDR2 SVGEGT. This CDR3 spans 16 amino acids. CDR3 region: CASSYEGAILGTEASF. CDR3 nucleotide sequence: TGTGCCAGCAGTTACGAGGGGGCAATTCTAGGAACTGAAGCTTCCTTT.

The chain combines TRBV20-1 with TRBJ2-1, with 12 bases fitting TRBD2. The CDR3 runs 15 residues. CDR1 is DFQATT and CDR2 is SNEGSKA in the germline V gene (reference sequence). V shed 6 bases, J shed 9 bases, and the junction held 12 bases outside the gene matches. CDR3 amino acids: CSATSGSPTSSEQFF. The CDR3 nucleotides are TGCAGTGCGACTAGCGGGAGCCCTACCTCCAGTGAGCAGTTCTTC.

This clone was found many times. The V call is TRBV2, the J call TRBJ2-1; D may be TRBD2 (5 bases). V was clipped by 6 bases and J by 8 bases, with 8 bases between them. Germline CDR1 reads SNHLY; CDR2 reads FYNNEI. This CDR3 region has 11 residues. DNA of the CDR3: TGTGCCAGCAGCCAAGCGGATGAGCAGTTCTTC. It codes for CASSQADEQFF.

This clone was seen more than once but under ten times. V and J are TRBV15 and TRBJ2-2, with 8 positions matching TRBD1. The length of the CDR3 is 15 residues. Germline V gene lookup returns CDR1 LNHNV and CDR2 YYDKDF (reference sequence). V shed 3 bases and J 4 bases; nucleotides not matched to a gene: 4. The CDR3 spells CATSSRGPGTGELFF. In DNA form, the CDR3 reads TGTGCCACCAGCAGCAGGGGGCCGGGCACCGGGGAGCTGTTTTTT.

By its share, this clone is medium-sized. V and J are TRBV18 and TRBJ2-7; 7 positions match TRBD1. CDR1 KGHSH and CDR2 LQKENI come from the germline V gene. Trimming removed 3 bases from V and 4 bases from J; junction bases left unmatched: 3. This CDR3 is built from 13 residues. CDR3 in amino acids: CASSPGQLYEQYF. Here the CDR3 DNA reads TGTGCCAGCTCACCGGGACAGCTATACGAGCAGTACTTC.

This clone was observed many times. The genes are TRBV7-6 and TRBJ2-5, with TRBD2 as a possible D gene (5 bases). The CDR3 consists of 14 residues. Trimming removed 2 bases from V and 4 bases from J, with 11 bases in between. In germline, CDR1 is SGHVS, CDR2 FNYEAQ. For the CDR3, the DNA is TGTGCCAGCAGCTTATTGAGCGGACGAGAGACCCAGTACTTC. This encodes CASSLLSGRETQYF.

This clone was seen many times. The chain uses TRBV5-6 and TRBJ2-1; unclear D gene. CDR3 size: 11 residues. Germline V gene data show CDR1 as SGHDT and CDR2 as YYEEEE. Trimming cost V 0 bases and J 9 bases, with 4 bases left between them. This chain's CDR3 is CASSLAGEQFF. For the CDR3, the DNA is TGTGCCAGCAGCTTGGCCGGTGAGCAGTTCTTC.

CDR3 loop: CSARDAGTGVDGYTF. CDR3 nucleotides: TGCAGTGCTAGAGACGCCGGGACAGGGGTTGATGGCTACACCTTC. The rearrangement uses TRBV20-1 and TRBJ1-2, with 10 bases fitting TRBD1. V trimming: 0 bases; J trimming: 6 bases; junction bases outside the gene matches: 7. Germline CDR1 DFQATT, CDR2 SNEGSKA (reference sequence). This CDR3 contains 15 residues.

V usage is TRBV7-2 and J usage is TRBJ2-7; TRBD1 matches at 8 bases. J gave up 3 bases and V 5 bases, and 9 bases lay outside the gene matches. CDR3 length: 15 amino acids. CDR1 and CDR2 from the germline V gene are SGHTA and FQGNSA. The CDR3 bases are TGTGCCAGCAGCGTACTAGGACAGGGTATCTACGAGCAGTACTTC. This encodes CASSVLGQGIYEQYF. The full variable domain, its missing parts supplied by reference TRBV7-2 and TRBJ2-7, is GAGVSQSPSNKVTEKGKDVELRCDPISGHTALYWYRQSLGQGLEFLIYFQGNSAPDKSGLPSDRFSAERTGGSVSTLTIQRTQQEDSAVYLCASSVLGQGIYEQYFGPGTRLTVT.

The table lists this clone with many counts. This chain joins TRBV29-1 and TRBJ2-2, with TRBD2 matching over 8 bases. V lost 6 bases to trimming and J lost 4 bases; unmatched junction nucleotides: 13. CDR1 SQVTM and CDR2 ANQGSEA come from the germline V gene. The CDR3 consists of 16 residues. The CDR3 DNA reads TGCAGCGTCGGATTAACGGGGGGGGCTGGCACCGGGGAGCTGTTTTTT. It encodes CSVGLTGGAGTGELFF.

This clone came up many times. This sequence joins TRBV5-1 and TRBJ1-1, with TRBD1 as a possible D gene (5 bases). The germline CDR1 and CDR2 sequences are SGHRS and YFSETQ. The CDR3 totals 15 residues. V shed 4 bases and J shed 0 bases, with 13 bases lying between them. DNA for the CDR3: TGCGCCAGCAGCACAGGAAGCATCATGAACACTGAAGCTTTCTTT. It translates to CASSTGSIMNTEAFF.

This clone was seen many times. The rearrangement links TRBV18 to TRBJ1-5, with 8 positions matching TRBD1. Trimming removed 4 bases from V and 4 bases from J; junction bases left unmatched: 3. From germline, CDR1 is KGHSH and CDR2 LQKENI. The CDR3 is 14 residues long. The chain's CDR3 is CASSLNRGNQPQHF. The CDR3 DNA reads TGTGCCAGCTCACTTAACAGGGGGAATCAGCCCCAGCATTTT.

This clone was recorded at least ten times. V usage is TRBV6-1 and J usage is TRBJ1-1; possible D gene TRBD1, 5 bases. The V and J ends lost 4 bases and 2 bases respectively, with 14 bases between them. From germline, CDR1 is MNHNS and CDR2 SASEGT. The CDR3 length is 15 residues. CDR3 DNA: TGTGCCAGCAGTGGGCTGGCAGGGTTAAACACTGAAGCTTTCTTT. This sequence encodes CASSGLAGLNTEAFF.

This clone showed up many times. This CDR3 is CASSPSDTQYF. DNA for the CDR3: TGTGCCAGCTCACCTTCGGATACGCAGTATTTT. The chain carries TRBV18 and TRBJ2-3, with D unresolved. V gave up 3 bases and J gave up 6 bases, with 4 bases separating them. The V gene's germline CDR1 is KGHSH and CDR2 LQKENI. The CDR3 is 11 residues long.

This clone was counted only a few times. One junction end disagrees with the germline gene, perhaps due to a read error. The rearrangement uses TRBV6-1 and TRBJ2-3; tentative D call: TRBD2 (7 bases). Germline V gives CDR1 MNHNS, CDR2 SASEGT. The CDR3 runs to 15 residues. Here the CDR3 DNA reads TGTGTCAGCAGCAACCAGCTAGAGGGGGGGGATACGCAGTATTTT. Translated: CVSSNQLEGGDTQYF.